This T cell receptor (beta chain) derives from a study of CD8+ T cells in alopecia areata. Study-wide results and limits: Scalp lesions, especially in alopecia totalis/universalis, had higher clonality than normal scalp. Persistence during tofacitinib was seen for many expanded lesional clones in scalp and blood. Baseline CD8+ expansion's link to response remains uncertain, as there was one nonresponder.

The CDR3 consists of 17 residues. Losses at the gene ends were 4 bases for V and 1 base for J; bases not matched to a gene: 12. Germline assignment: CDR1 SGDLS and CDR2 YYNGEE. This clone appeared a few times. No antigen is known for it. The authors extracted RNA and reverse transcribed it into cDNA as the sequencing template. The table came from immunoSEQ multiplex PCR; TCRdb's copy has only in-frame clones and leaves some out. Here the sample spans 100,000 to 150,000 clones, approximately 60% being singletons. Indicated treatment: oral pan-JAK inhibitor, 5-10 mg twice daily. The receptor was isolated from a human donor with alopecia areata. The gene calls are TRBV9 and TRBJ2-3; 7 bases line up with TRBD1. The sample in question was CD4+ T cells sorted from blood, obtained at week 4, from a patient treated with tofacitinib. The CDR3 loop is CASSPEGAYRGTDTQYF. The CDR3 region has the DNA TGTGCCAGCAGCCCTGAGGGGGCCTATAGGGGCACAGATACGCAGTATTTT.